Below, 14 T cell receptor beta chains from the same sample are listed, as sequenced in a study of tumor and adjacent non-tumor tissue in lung cancer. The template was RNA from unsorted bulk tissue. The library came from three nested PCR rounds adapted from ARM-PCR protocols. TCRdb reanalysed the multiplex PCR reads using MiXCR and keeps one entry per CDR3 protein. Of 110,000 or so distinct CDR3 sequences detected, more than 70% appear once; the ten largest clones hold approximately 35%. The sample consisted of lung tumor tissue. Every receptor here comes from a woman aged 55-69 years with non-small cell lung cancer.

This clonotype came up once. A single base separates this from a much larger clone, so it may be a read error. J is TRBJ2-6 and V is TRBV29-1; possibly TRBD2 for D (6 bases). V lost 7 bases and J lost 1, with 11 bases in between. The germline V gene encodes CDR1 SQVTM and CDR2 ANQGSEA. This CDR3 comprises 14 residues. Here the CDR3 reads CSAGEGSGANVLTF. The CDR3 DNA is TGCAGCGCGGGAGAGGGATCTGGGGCCAACGTCCTGACTTTC.

Note on this clonotype: At one end, the junction sequence differs from germline, possibly due to a read error. The chain is built from TRBV11-3 and TRBJ1-5; no firm D call. Per the germline V gene, CDR1 is SGHNT and CDR2 is YENEEA. The CDR3 extends over 13 amino acids. CDR3 sequence reads: CASSRGRDQAQHF. DNA of the CDR3: TGTGCCAGCAGCAGAGGCCGAGATCAGGCCCAGCATTTT. The entire variable domain, with the rest obtained from reference TRBV11-3 and TRBJ1-5, is as follows: EAGVVQSPRYKIIEKKQPVAFWCNPISGHNTLYWYLQNLGQGPELLIRYENEEAVDDSQLPKDRFSAERLKGVDSTLKIQPAELGDSAVYLCASSRGRDQAQHFGDGTRLSIL.

The chain carries TRBV28 and TRBJ2-3, with D tentatively TRBD2 (6 bases). In germline, CDR1 is MDHEN, CDR2 SYDVKM. Between the trimmed V and J ends, which lost 5 bases and 5 bases, there was a span of 17 bases. The CDR3 consists of 15 residues. Written as DNA, the CDR3 is TGTGCCAGCAGTGCTGGGGACTCGTGCCTAGATACGCAGTATTTT. It specifies CASSAGDSCLDTQYF.

The chain is built from TRBV20-1 and TRBJ1-5; D possibly corresponds to TRBD1 (6 bases). There are 12 residues in the CDR3. With 5 bases removed from V and 16 bases from J, the gap between germline ends came to 21 bases. Per germline, CDR1 DFQATT and CDR2 SNEGSKA (reference sequence). The CDR3 region has the DNA TGCAGTGCTGGGGGCTTGAATCAGCTCCAACATTTT. Translated: CSAGGLNQLQHF.

As concerns this clonotype: A read error may produce the germline difference seen at one junction end. The genes are TRBV11-3 and TRBJ2-5, with D unclear. The length of the CDR3 is 16 residues. Germline V CDR1 and CDR2: SGHNT, YENEEA. Written as DNA, the CDR3 is TGTGCCAGCAGCTTAGATGCAAGGAATTTCCAAGATACCCAGTACTTC. Its translation is CASSLDARNFQDTQYF.

Turning to this clonotype: The conserved phenylalanine or tryptophan normally closing the CDR3 is absent here, so this likely arose from a read error. The DNA is left out, because the CDR3 cannot be placed on it with certainty; the CDR3 is given as TCRdb lists it. The CDR3 here is CARSRDRGQPQLS. The chain uses TRBV11-2 and TRBJ1-5; the DNA was not compared with TRBD1, the D call given in the table. The CDR3 contains 13 residues when both ends are counted. The germline gives CDR1 SGHAT, CDR2 FQNNGV.

CDR3 in DNA: TGTGCCAGCAGCTCTCAGTTGACTAGCGGGAGCCACAGTGAGCAGTTCTTC. It specifies CASSSQLTSGSHSEQFF. The chain links TRBV11-3 to TRBJ2-1; 12 bases align to TRBD2. The J segment lost 9 bases and the V segment lost 4 bases, leaving 13 bases of the junction unmatched. CDR3 length: 17 amino acids. Germline V gene lookup returns CDR1 SGHNT and CDR2 YENEEA.

The V and J genes are TRBV20-1 and TRBJ1-2; D unresolved. Per germline, CDR1 DFQATT and CDR2 SNEGSKA (reference sequence). Deletions cut 0 bases from V and 3 bases from J, with 11 bases between. The CDR3 has 14 amino acids. CDR3 coding DNA: TGCAGTGCTAGAGAGTCCAGTGAGGACTATGGCTACACCTTC. It specifies CSARESSEDYGYTF.

This sequence joins TRBV20-1 and TRBJ2-7; D remains unclear. CDR1 is DFQATT, CDR2 SNEGSKA, per germline (reference sequence). This CDR3 is 13 amino acids long. V lost 0 bases, J lost 5 bases, and 11 bases lay in between. The CDR3 DNA is TGCAGTGCTAGAGAGAATCCTGGTCACGAGCAGTACTTC. Protein sequence: CSARENPGHEQYF.

A word on this clonotype: A much larger clone lies one base from this, so it may be a read error. This rearrangement joins TRBV6-2 or TRBV6-3 to TRBJ2-7, with D hard to call. V lost 8 bases and J lost 3, with 11 bases in between. From germline, CDR1 is MNHEY and CDR2 SVGEGT. This CDR3 is 12 amino acids long. The CDR3 bases are TGTGCCAGCGAACGACTGGGCTACGAGCAGTACTTC. Translated: CASERLGYEQYF.

The chain links TRBV20-1 to TRBJ2-7; no firm D call. Trimming stripped 7 bases from V and 3 bases from J, with 16 bases between. The CDR3 runs 13 residues. CDR1 and CDR2 (germline): DFQATT, SNEGSKA (reference sequence). CDR3: CSVTRWNNYEQYF. DNA for the CDR3: TGCAGTGTTACTCGATGGAACAACTACGAGCAGTACTTC.

In regard to this clonotype: The junction and the germline gene differ at one end; a read error may be behind it. The chain combines TRBV6-1 with TRBJ1-1, with D possibly being TRBD1 (6 bases). CDR3 length: 16 amino acids. CDR1 MNHNS and CDR2 SASEGT come from the germline V gene. CDR3 sequence: CTRSEGGGGRNTEAFF. DNA for the CDR3: TGCACCAGGAGTGAAGGAGGGGGGGGCCGGAACACTGAAGCTTTCTTT.

The chain recombines TRBV11-2 with TRBJ1-4, with D hard to call. V lost 6 bases and J 8 bases, leaving 19 bases between the germline ends. The CDR3 contains 15 residues. From germline, CDR1 is SGHAT and CDR2 FQNNGV. CDR3 region: CASSLDWSLWEKLFF. CDR3 nucleotide sequence: TGTGCCAGCAGTTTGGACTGGTCCCTATGGGAAAAACTGTTTTTT.

The sample holds a few counts of this clonotype. Written as DNA, the CDR3 is TGTGCCAGCAGTTTACTCTACGAGCAGTACTTC. Translating gives CASSLLYEQYF. The chain employs TRBV28 and TRBJ2-7, with D unclear. This CDR3 contains 11 residues. V was cut by 2 bases and J by 3 bases, with 2 bases left in between. CDR1 and CDR2 (germline): MDHEN, SYDVKM.